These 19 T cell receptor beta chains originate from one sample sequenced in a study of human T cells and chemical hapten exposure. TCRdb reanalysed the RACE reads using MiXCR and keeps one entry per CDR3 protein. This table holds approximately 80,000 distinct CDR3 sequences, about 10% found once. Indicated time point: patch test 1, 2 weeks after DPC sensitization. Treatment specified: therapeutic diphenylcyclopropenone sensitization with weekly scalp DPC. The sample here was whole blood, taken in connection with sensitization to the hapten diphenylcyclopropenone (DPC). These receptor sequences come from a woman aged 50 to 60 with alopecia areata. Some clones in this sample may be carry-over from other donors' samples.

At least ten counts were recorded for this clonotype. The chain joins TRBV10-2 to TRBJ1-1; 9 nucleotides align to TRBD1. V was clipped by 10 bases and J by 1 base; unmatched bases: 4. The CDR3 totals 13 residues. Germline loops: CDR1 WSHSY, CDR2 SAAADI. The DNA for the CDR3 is TGCGCCACCATGACAGGGGGGAACACTGAAGCTTTCTTT. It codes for CATMTGGNTEAFF.

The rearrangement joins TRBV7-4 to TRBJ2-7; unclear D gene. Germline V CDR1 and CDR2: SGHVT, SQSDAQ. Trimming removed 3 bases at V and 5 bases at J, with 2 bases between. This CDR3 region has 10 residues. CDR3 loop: CASSFHEQYF. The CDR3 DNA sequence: TGTGCCAGCAGCTTTCACGAGCAGTACTTC.

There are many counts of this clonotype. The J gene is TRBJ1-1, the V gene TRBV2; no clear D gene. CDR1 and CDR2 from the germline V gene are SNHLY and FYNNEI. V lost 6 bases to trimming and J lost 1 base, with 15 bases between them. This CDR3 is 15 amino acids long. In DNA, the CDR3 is TGTGCCAGCAGCCCCCACGGGGTGGGGAACACTGAAGCTTTCTTT. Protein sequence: CASSPHGVGNTEAFF.

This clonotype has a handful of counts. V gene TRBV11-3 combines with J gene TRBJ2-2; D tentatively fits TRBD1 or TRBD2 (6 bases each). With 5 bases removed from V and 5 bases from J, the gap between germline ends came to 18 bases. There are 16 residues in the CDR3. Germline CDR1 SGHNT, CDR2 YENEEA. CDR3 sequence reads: CASSSPWGAGTGELFF. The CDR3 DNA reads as TGTGCCAGCAGCAGCCCGTGGGGGGCTGGGACCGGGGAGCTGTTTTTT.

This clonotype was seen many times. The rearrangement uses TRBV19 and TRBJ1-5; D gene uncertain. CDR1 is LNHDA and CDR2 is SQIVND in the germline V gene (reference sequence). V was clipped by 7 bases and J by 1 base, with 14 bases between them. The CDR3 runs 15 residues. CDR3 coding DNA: TGTGCCAGTACCCCCCAACCCCGGAGCAATCAGCCCCAGCATTTT. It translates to CASTPQPRSNQPQHF.

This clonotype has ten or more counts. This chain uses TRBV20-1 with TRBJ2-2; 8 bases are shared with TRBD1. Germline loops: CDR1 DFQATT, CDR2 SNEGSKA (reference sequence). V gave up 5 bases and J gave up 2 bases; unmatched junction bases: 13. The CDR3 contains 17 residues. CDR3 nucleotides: TGCAGTGCTGCATTAGGGTGGGGGACAGGCAACACCGGGGAGCTGTTTTTT. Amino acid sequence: CSAALGWGTGNTGELFF.

In DNA, the CDR3 is TGTGCCAGCAGCTTATGGGGTACGGGCAATCAGCCCCAGCATTTT. It is translated as CASSLWGTGNQPQHF. The genes are TRBV7-2 and TRBJ1-5; D not resolved. The CDR3 contains 15 residues. Germline assignment: CDR1 SGHTA and CDR2 FQGNSA. Between the trimmed V and J ends, which lost 2 bases and 2 bases, there was a span of 10 bases.

The CDR3 region has the DNA TGTGCCAGCAGACCACCGGGCACTGAAGCTTTCTTT. It specifies CASRPPGTEAFF. V and J are TRBV6-6 and TRBJ1-1; D remains unclear. CDR1 MNHNY and CDR2 SVGAGI come from the germline V gene (reference sequence). V was shortened by 6 bases and J by 4 bases, with 9 bases between the two germline ends. The CDR3 has 12 residues.

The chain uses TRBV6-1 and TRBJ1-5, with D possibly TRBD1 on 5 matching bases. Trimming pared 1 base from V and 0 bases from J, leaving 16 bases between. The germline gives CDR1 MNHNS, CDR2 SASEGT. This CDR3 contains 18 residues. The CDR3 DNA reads TGTGCCAGCAGTGAAGTTCGCAAGGGACGGTTTAGCAATCAGCCCCAGCATTTT. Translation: CASSEVRKGRFSNQPQHF.

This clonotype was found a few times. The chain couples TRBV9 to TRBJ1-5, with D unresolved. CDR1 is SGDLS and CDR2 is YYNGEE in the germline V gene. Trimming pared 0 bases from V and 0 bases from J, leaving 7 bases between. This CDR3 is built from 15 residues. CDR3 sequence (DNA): TGTGCCAGCAGCGTAGCGGCCAATAGCAATCAGCCCCAGCATTTT. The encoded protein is CASSVAANSNQPQHF.

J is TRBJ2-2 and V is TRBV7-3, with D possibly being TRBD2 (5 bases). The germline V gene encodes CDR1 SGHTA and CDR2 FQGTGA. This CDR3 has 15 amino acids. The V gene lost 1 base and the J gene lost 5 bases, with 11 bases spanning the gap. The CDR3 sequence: CASSLKEGRTGELFF. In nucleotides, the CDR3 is TGTGCCAGCAGCTTAAAAGAGGGAAGGACCGGGGAGCTGTTTTTT.

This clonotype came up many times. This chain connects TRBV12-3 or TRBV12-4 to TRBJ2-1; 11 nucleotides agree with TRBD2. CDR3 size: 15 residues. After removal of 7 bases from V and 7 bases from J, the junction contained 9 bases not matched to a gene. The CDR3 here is CASNLLAGVWNEQFF. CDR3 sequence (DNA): TGTGCCAGCAACCTACTAGCGGGAGTTTGGAATGAGCAGTTCTTC.

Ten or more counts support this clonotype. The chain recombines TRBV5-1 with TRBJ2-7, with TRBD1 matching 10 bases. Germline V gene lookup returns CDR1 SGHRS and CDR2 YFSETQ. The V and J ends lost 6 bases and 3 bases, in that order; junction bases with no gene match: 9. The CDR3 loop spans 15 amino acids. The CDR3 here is CASKTRTGGIYEQYF. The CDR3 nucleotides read TGCGCCAGCAAGACGAGGACAGGGGGTATCTACGAGCAGTACTTC. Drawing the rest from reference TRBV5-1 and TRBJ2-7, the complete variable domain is KAGVTQTPRYLIKTRGQQVTLSCSPISGHRSVSWYQQTPGQGLQFLFEYFSETQRNKGNFPGRFSGRQFSNSRSEMNVSTLELGDSALYLCASKTRTGGIYEQYFGPGTRLTVT.

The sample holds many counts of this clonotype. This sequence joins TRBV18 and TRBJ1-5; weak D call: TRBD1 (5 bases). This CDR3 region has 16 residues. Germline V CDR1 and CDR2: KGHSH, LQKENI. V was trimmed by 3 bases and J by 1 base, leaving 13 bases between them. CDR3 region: CASSPGTPGSNQPQHF. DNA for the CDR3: TGTGCCAGCTCACCCGGGACTCCCGGAAGCAATCAGCCCCAGCATTTT.

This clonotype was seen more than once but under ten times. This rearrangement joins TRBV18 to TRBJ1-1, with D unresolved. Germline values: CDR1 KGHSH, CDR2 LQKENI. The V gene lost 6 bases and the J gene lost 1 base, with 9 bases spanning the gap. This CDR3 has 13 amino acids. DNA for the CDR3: TGTGCCAGCTCCCCCGACAAGAACACTGAAGCTTTCTTT. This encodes CASSPDKNTEAFF.

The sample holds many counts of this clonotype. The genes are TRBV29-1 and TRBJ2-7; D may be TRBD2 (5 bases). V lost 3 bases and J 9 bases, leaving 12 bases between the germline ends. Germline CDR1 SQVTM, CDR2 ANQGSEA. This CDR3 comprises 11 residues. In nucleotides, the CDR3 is TGCAGCGTTGATACGGCGGGCAGGCAGTACTTC. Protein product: CSVDTAGRQYF.

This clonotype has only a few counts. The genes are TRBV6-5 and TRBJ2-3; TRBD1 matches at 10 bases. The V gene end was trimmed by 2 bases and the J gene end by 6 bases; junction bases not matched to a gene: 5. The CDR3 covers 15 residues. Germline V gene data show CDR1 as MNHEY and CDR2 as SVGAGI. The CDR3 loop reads CASSYQTGGVDTQYF. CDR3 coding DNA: TGTGCCAGCAGTTACCAGACAGGGGGCGTCGATACGCAGTATTTT.

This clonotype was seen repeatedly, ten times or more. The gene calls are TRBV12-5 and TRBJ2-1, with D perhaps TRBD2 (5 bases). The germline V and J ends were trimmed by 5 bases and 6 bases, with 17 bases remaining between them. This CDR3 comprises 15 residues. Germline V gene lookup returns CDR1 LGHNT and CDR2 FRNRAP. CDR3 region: CASGLWPQRSNEQFF. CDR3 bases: TGTGCTAGTGGTCTTTGGCCTCAGCGGAGCAATGAGCAGTTCTTC.

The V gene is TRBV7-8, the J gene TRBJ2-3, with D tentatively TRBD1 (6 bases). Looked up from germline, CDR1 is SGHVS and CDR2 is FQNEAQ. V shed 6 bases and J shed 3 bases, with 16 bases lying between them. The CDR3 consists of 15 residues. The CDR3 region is CASSSVGTRTDTQYF. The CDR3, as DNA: TGTGCCAGCAGTTCCGTCGGGACAAGGACAGATACGCAGTATTTT.